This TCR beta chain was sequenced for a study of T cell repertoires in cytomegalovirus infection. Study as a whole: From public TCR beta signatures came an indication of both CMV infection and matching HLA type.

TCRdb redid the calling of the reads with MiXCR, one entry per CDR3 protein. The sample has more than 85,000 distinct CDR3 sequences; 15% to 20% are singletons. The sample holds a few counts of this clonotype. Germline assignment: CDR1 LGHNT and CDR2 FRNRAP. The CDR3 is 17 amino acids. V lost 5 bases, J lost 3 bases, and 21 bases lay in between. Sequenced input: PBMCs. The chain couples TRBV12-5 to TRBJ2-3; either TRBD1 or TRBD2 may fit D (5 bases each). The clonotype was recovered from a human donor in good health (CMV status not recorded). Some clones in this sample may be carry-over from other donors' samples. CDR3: CASGPSLGVLRTDTQYF. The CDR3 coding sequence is TGTGCTAGTGGTCCATCACTAGGGGTGTTAAGGACAGATACGCAGTATTTT.